Listed below are T cell receptor beta chains from one sample, sequenced in a study of Ad26.COV2.S vaccination and SARS-CoV-2 variants. Method: immunoSEQ multiplex PCR; TCRdb's copy keeps in-frame clones and lacks some. This table holds around 370,000 clones, under 95% found once. Material: peripheral blood, obtained after recovery from COVID-19. These receptors were obtained from a human donor who had recovered from COVID-19. CDR3s include the opening cysteine and the closing phenylalanine or tryptophan. Each record gives: V gene, J gene, CDR3 protein.

V gene: TRBV7-9
J gene: TRBJ1-1
CDR3 protein: CASSLRTANTEAFF

V gene: TRBV18
J gene: TRBJ1-5
CDR3 protein: CASSSTGGRTSNQPQHF

V gene: TRBV5-1
J gene: TRBJ2-6
CDR3 protein: CASSPLASGANVLTF

V gene: TRBV12-2
J gene: TRBJ2-5
CDR3 protein: CASRLDGGTSAFEAQYF

V gene: TRBV7-9
J gene: TRBJ2-5
CDR3 protein: CASSPSGTSGSVTQYF

V gene: TRBV27
J gene: TRBJ2-7
CDR3 protein: CASSLRPIGTSGGAEQYF

V gene: TRBV7-3
J gene: TRBJ2-4
CDR3 protein: CASGGTQNIQYF

V gene: TRBV12-5
J gene: TRBJ2-3
CDR3 protein: CASGLEQLAGGYTQYF

V gene: TRBV6-2/TRBV6-3
J gene: TRBJ2-7
CDR3 protein: CASSRPPQGRSTYEQYF

V gene: TRBV4-3
J gene: TRBJ1-1
CDR3 protein: CASSQDLDSSTFGTEAFF

V gene: TRBV2
J gene: TRBJ1-5
CDR3 protein: CASRGETGNQPQHF

V gene: TRBV6-1
J gene: TRBJ1-2
CDR3 protein: CASSDVGRYGYTF

V gene: TRBV4-1
J gene: TRBJ1-6
CDR3 protein: CASSPTAGEGSYNSPLHF

V gene: TRBV9
J gene: TRBJ2-7
CDR3 protein: CASSVADRVIYEQYF

V gene: TRBV6-5
J gene: TRBJ1-2
CDR3 protein: CASRGGQGRGYTF

V gene: TRBV25-1
J gene: TRBJ1-5
CDR3 protein: CASSEWDMNQPQHF

V gene: TRBV4-1
J gene: TRBJ1-2
CDR3 protein: CASSQDTAPVNGYTF

V gene: TRBV7-9
J gene: TRBJ1-1
CDR3 protein: CASSPRGPEAFF

V gene: TRBV18
J gene: TRBJ1-1
CDR3 protein: CASSPEFWEIVTEAFF

V gene: TRBV19
J gene: TRBJ2-1
CDR3 protein: CASSPRGRGSWYNEQFF

V gene: TRBV27
J gene: TRBJ1-2
CDR3 protein: CASSLWGQPFYGYTF

V gene: TRBV4-1
J gene: TRBJ1-2
CDR3 protein: CASSQVGTGNGYTF

V gene: TRBV5-1
J gene: TRBJ1-3
CDR3 protein: CASSLTGNSGNTIYF

V gene: TRBV9
J gene: TRBJ1-2
CDR3 protein: CASSVLGGVSNYGYTF

V gene: TRBV6-2/TRBV6-3
J gene: TRBJ2-7
CDR3 protein: CASSLGTGYEQYF

V gene: TRBV19
J gene: TRBJ1-3
CDR3 protein: CASQVGVGNTIYF

V gene: TRBV6-2/TRBV6-3
J gene: TRBJ1-6
CDR3 protein: CASSYAWGIYNSPLHF

V gene: TRBV5-6
J gene: TRBJ2-7
CDR3 protein: CASTLRGGSNPEQYF

V gene: TRBV2
J gene: TRBJ1-2
CDR3 protein: CASSPDVAGGEYGYTF

V gene: TRBV5-1
J gene: TRBJ2-7
CDR3 protein: CASSFPGTPDSYEQYF

V gene: TRBV4-3
J gene: TRBJ2-2
CDR3 protein: CASSPTSGGSDTGELFF

V gene: TRBV10-1
J gene: TRBJ2-1
CDR3 protein: CASSKPAASGGAGEQFF

V gene: TRBV27
J gene: TRBJ1-2
CDR3 protein: CATLDRGRNYGYTF

V gene: TRBV4-1
J gene: TRBJ1-4
CDR3 protein: CASSQVGVAEKLFF

V gene: TRBV4-1
J gene: TRBJ2-1
CDR3 protein: CASSQDGGLVANEQFF